This TCR beta chain was identified during a study of cytomegalovirus exposure and HLA in healthy donors. Trimming took 11 bases from V and 2 from J, leaving 10 bases between them. Germline V lookup: CDR1 ENHRY, CDR2 SYGVKD. The CDR3 loop spans 12 amino acids. With regard to this clone: Its antigen is unidentified.

Whole-study findings and limits: A later examination showed that TCR association rates differed by HLA locus, with DRB1 most and HLA-C fewest. The analysis excluded some indistinguishable V segments, including TRBV6-2 and TRBV6-3.

PCR primers comprised 60 Vbeta and 13 Jbeta primers. Data came from immunoSEQ multiplex PCR; TCRdb stores just in-frame clones and leaves some out. Its listing shows some 75,000 clones. This clonotype originated in a man in his forties in good health and CMV-seronegative. The rearrangement links TRBV10-3 to TRBJ1-5; a possible D gene is TRBD1 (6 bases). The sequenced sample consisted of PBMCs. The CDR3: CAAQGGNQPQHF. Written as DNA, the CDR3 is TGTGCCGCACAGGGAGGCAATCAGCCCCAGCATTTT.